Included here is one T cell receptor beta chain sequence, with context. As originally analysed: Reference gene primer amplification yielded estimated nucleated cell counts. Measured with immunoSEQ multiplex PCR; TCRdb has only the in-frame clones, and not every one. The DNA gave D and trimming, while V, J and clone size come from that table. The data hold approximately 230,000 clones, with around 83% observed a single time. This entry belongs to a study of blood T cell repertoires in COVID-19. The wider study: Samples of COVID-19 (acute and convalescent) were obtained from the United States, Italy and Spain. PBMCs, B-cell-depleted T cells, or T cells were the source of the cDNA or gDNA that made up the material.

From germline, CDR1 is MDHEN and CDR2 SYDVKM. The V and J ends lost 7 bases and 11 bases respectively, with 14 bases between them. The CDR3 covers 12 residues. The sequenced sample consisted of peripheral blood. The receptor was derived from a man older than 75 with acute or convalescent COVID-19. The gene calls are TRBV28 and TRBJ1-4; D uncertain. The DNA of the CDR3 is TGTGCCAGCAATTCCGAGCCGGGGAAACTGTTTTTT. Translating it yields CASNSEPGKLFF.